The 17 T cell receptor beta chains reported below all come from one sample, sequenced in a study of PD-1 blockade in classical Hodgkin lymphoma. All trial patients relapsed after autologous stem cell transplantation. Sequencing was performed with immunoSEQ multiplex PCR; in TCRdb, only in-frame clones are kept and a portion is missing. The sample holds about 14,000 clones, around 90% seen once. Sequencing was performed on peripheral blood mononuclear cells (PBMCs), taken at baseline. These TCRs come from a human donor with classical Hodgkin lymphoma.

The gene calls are TRBV14 and TRBJ2-3; TRBD2 matches at 11 bases. CDR3 size: 19 residues. Germline V CDR1 and CDR2: SGHDN, FVKESK. V dropped 4 bases and J dropped 2; count of bases not matched to a gene: 14. The CDR3 DNA sequence: TGTGCCAGCAGCCTCACTAGCGGGAGATGGCGGGGTTTCACAGATACGCAGTATTTT. Translating it yields CASSLTSGRWRGFTDTQYF.

This clone was found a few times. The chain's CDR3 is CASSPPGSQETQYF. The CDR3, as DNA: TGTGCCAGCTCACCCCCCGGCAGCCAAGAGACCCAGTACTTC. J is TRBJ2-5 and V is TRBV18; no reliable D call. In germline, CDR1 is KGHSH, CDR2 LQKENI. Trimming shortened V by 3 bases and J by 1 base, and 9 bases separated the two germline ends. This CDR3 region has 14 residues.

V gene TRBV11-2 combines with J gene TRBJ2-5; tentatively, D is TRBD1 or TRBD2 (6 bases each). Germline assignment: CDR1 SGHAT and CDR2 FQNNGV. The CDR3 has 14 amino acids. Trimming removed 2 bases from V and 4 bases from J, with 11 bases in between. The CDR3 coding sequence is TGTGCCAGCAGCTTAATGTCGGGGGCAGAGACCCAGTACTTC. Amino acid sequence: CASSLMSGAETQYF.

This clone was seen only a few times. The CDR3 nucleotides read TGTGCCAGCTCACCTTTAAACAGGGTCGATCAGCCCCAGCATTTT. Amino acids: CASSPLNRVDQPQHF. The V and J genes are TRBV18 and TRBJ1-5, with D possibly TRBD1 on 6 matching bases. Trimming removed 3 bases at V and 5 bases at J, with 14 bases between. CDR1 and CDR2 (germline): KGHSH, LQKENI. CDR3 length: 15 residues. Using reference TRBV18 and TRBJ1-5 for the parts outside the CDR3, the full variable domain is NAGVMQNPRHLVRRRGQEARLRCSPMKGHSHVYWYRQLPEEGLKFMVYLQKENIIDESGMPKERFSAEFPKEGPSILRIQQVVRGDSAAYFCASSPLNRVDQPQHFGDGTRLSIL.

This chain joins TRBV13 and TRBJ1-1; D is undetermined. The CDR3 has 14 amino acids. Trimming stripped 4 bases from V and 4 bases from J, with 13 bases between. The V gene's germline CDR1 is PRHDT and CDR2 FYEKMQ (reference sequence). The CDR3: CASSSSLKGTEAFF. In nucleotides, the CDR3 is TGTGCCAGCAGCTCCAGCTTGAAGGGCACTGAAGCTTTCTTT.

Concerning this clone: Its ends do not fully match the called genes, so a read error is possible. The identical CDR3 is also encoded by other nucleotide sequences in the sample. The chain combines TRBV2 with TRBJ2-7, with D uncertain. This CDR3 has 15 amino acids. Germline CDR1 reads SNHLY; CDR2 reads FYNNEI. CDR3 in DNA: TGCGCCAGCAGTGAAGCCCCCATTCTTGGGATTCGGCAGTACTTC. This translates into CASSEAPILGIRQYF.

This chain links TRBV30 with TRBJ2-7, with D perhaps given as TRBD1 or TRBD2 (5 bases each). Germline loops: CDR1 GTSNPN, CDR2 SVGIG (reference sequence). This CDR3 has 13 amino acids. V shed 4 bases and J shed 1 base, with 11 bases lying between them. The CDR3 DNA reads as TGTGCCTGGAAGGTTGGGGGTTCCTACGAGCAGTACTTC. This codes for CAWKVGGSYEQYF.

This sequence joins TRBV5-1 and TRBJ1-2, with TRBD1 matching over 10 bases. CDR1 and CDR2 from the germline V gene are SGHRS and YFSETQ. Trimming removed 5 bases from V and 4 bases from J; junction bases left unmatched: 8. This CDR3 contains 15 residues. CDR3 amino acids: CASRLPGQGPYGYTF. The DNA of the CDR3 is TGCGCCAGCAGACTACCGGGACAGGGGCCCTATGGCTACACCTTC.

This clone was seen once. Being one base from a much bigger clone, this may be a read error. The gene calls are TRBV5-1 and TRBJ2-2, with 14 bases identical to TRBD2. The V and J ends lost 6 bases and 3 bases, in that order; junction bases with no gene match: 13. This CDR3 contains 19 residues. CDR1 is SGHRS and CDR2 is YFSETQ in the germline V gene. The CDR3 DNA sequence: TGCGCCAGCACGAGGGGCGTGGGACTAGCGGGAGATCACACCGGGGAGCTGTTTTTT. This sequence encodes CASTRGVGLAGDHTGELFF.

V gene TRBV4-2 combines with J gene TRBJ2-3, with TRBD2 identical over 9 bases. V trimming: 1 base; J trimming: 0 bases; junction bases outside the gene matches: 8. Looked up from germline, CDR1 is LGHNA and CDR2 is YNFKEQ. This CDR3 has 18 amino acids. CDR3: CASSQGGGLAGSTDTQYF. The CDR3 region has the DNA TGTGCCAGCAGCCAAGGCGGGGGCCTAGCGGGGAGCACAGATACGCAGTATTTT.

The chain is built from TRBV5-1 and TRBJ2-1; D not resolved. Germline V gives CDR1 SGHRS, CDR2 YFSETQ. Deletions cut 1 base from V and 8 bases from J, with 10 bases between. CDR3 length equals 13 residues. The CDR3, as DNA: TGCGCCAGCAGCTTGACTCCCCGGGATGAGCAGTTCTTC. Its protein product is CASSLTPRDEQFF.

The chain has TRBV5-4 and TRBJ1-6; 9 bases match TRBD1. The length of the CDR3 is 15 residues. Per the germline V gene, CDR1 is SGHNT and CDR2 is YYREEE (reference sequence). Losses at the gene ends were 4 bases for V and 9 bases for J; bases not matched to a gene: 8. The CDR3 region has the DNA TGTGCCAGCAGCGCAAACAGGGGGCTGGGTTCACCCCTCCACTTT. This encodes CASSANRGLGSPLHF.

The rearrangement joins TRBV5-1 to TRBJ1-5, with D unresolved. CDR1 is SGHRS, CDR2 YFSETQ, per germline. Trimming cost V 2 bases and J 6 bases, with 15 bases left between them. CDR3 length: 15 amino acids. This chain's CDR3 is CASSLEPKGSQPQHF. DNA of the CDR3: TGCGCCAGCAGCTTAGAGCCAAAAGGGAGTCAGCCCCAGCATTTT.

The chain joins TRBV18 to TRBJ2-3, with 10 bases matching TRBD2. This CDR3 is built from 15 residues. Germline lookup yields CDR1 KGHSH and CDR2 LQKENI. V lost 3 bases and J lost 3; bases outside the gene matches: 3. The DNA for the CDR3 is TGTGCCAGCTCACCGTCTAGCGGGGGTACAGATACGCAGTATTTT. Translated, it gives CASSPSSGGTDTQYF.

The rearrangement joins TRBV6-1 to TRBJ2-7; TRBD2 might be the D (6 bases). V lost 7 bases, J lost 2 bases, and 15 bases lay in between. The CDR3 is made up of 14 amino acids. From germline, CDR1 is MNHNS and CDR2 SASEGT. CDR3 in DNA: TGTGCCAGCACCCCCGGGACTCCGCCCTACGAGCAGTACTTC. This gives the protein CASTPGTPPYEQYF.

The rearrangement links TRBV9 to TRBJ2-7; D not certain. The CDR3 has 14 amino acids. Germline loops: CDR1 SGDLS, CDR2 YYNGEE. Trimming stripped 0 bases from V and 7 bases from J, with 14 bases between. Written as DNA, the CDR3 is TGTGCCAGCAGCGTAGAGGGTCGTCAAGGGGAGCAGTACTTC. Protein product: CASSVEGRQGEQYF.

The chain is built from TRBV10-1 and TRBJ2-3; TRBD1 matches at 7 bases. With 4 bases clipped from V and 2 bases from J, the junction kept 3 bases outside the gene matches. This CDR3 comprises 14 residues. Germline CDR1 and CDR2: WNHNN and SYGVQD (reference sequence). CDR3 region: CASSGGTVTDTQYF. In nucleotides, the CDR3 is TGCGCCAGCAGTGGTGGGACAGTCACAGATACGCAGTATTTT.